These T cell receptor beta chains were read from a single sample in a study of T cells in localized non-small cell lung cancer. Method: immunoSEQ multiplex PCR; TCRdb's copy keeps in-frame clones and lacks some. The sample yields roughly 1,400 clones, approximately 19% seen once. The sequenced sample was normal lung tissue next to the tumor, obtained before any cancer treatment. These receptor sequences come from a female donor older than 55 with stage I lung adenocarcinoma. The CDR3 runs from the conserved cysteine through the conserved F or W. A D gene is named only where the DNA matches it firmly.

J gene,V gene,D gene,CDR3 protein
TRBJ1-2,TRBV11-3,NA,CASSLDIRSSYGYTF
TRBJ1-2,TRBV9,NA,CASSVAGEGYGYTF
TRBJ1-2,TRBV29-1,TRBD1,CSGMTGGSYGYTF
TRBJ1-3,TRBV9,NA,CASKEGPLSGNTIYF
TRBJ2-1,TRBV5-1,NA,CASSFGSSYNEQFF
TRBJ2-3,TRBV30,NA,CAWSGKATSTDTQYF
TRBJ1-1,TRBV6-8,NA,CASREGPLMNTEAFF
TRBJ1-2,TRBV19,NA,CASSIVDIHYGYTF
TRBJ2-1,TRBV11-3,NA,CASSMTRVYNEQFF
TRBJ2-2,TRBV5-1,TRBD1,CASSLTGGFTGELFF